A single sample gave rise to the 30 T cell receptor beta chains below, sequenced in a study of T cell responses to AZD1222 COVID-19 vaccine. Sequencing was performed with immunoSEQ multiplex PCR; in TCRdb, only in-frame clones are kept and a portion is missing. This sample has just over 90,000 clones, with approximately 90% found just once. The sample here was peripheral blood, taken 28 days after the second AZD1222 dose. These TCRs come from an adult who received the AZD1222 COVID-19 vaccine.

The J gene is TRBJ2-5, the V gene TRBV19; 12 nucleotides match TRBD1. J lost 5 bases, V lost 1 base, and 2 bases had no gene match. CDR1 and CDR2 from the germline V gene are LNHDA and SQIVND (reference sequence). The CDR3 length is 15 residues. The CDR3 sequence: CASSIGGTGGETQYF. In DNA form, the CDR3 reads TGTGCCAGTAGTATAGGGGGGACAGGGGGCGAGACCCAGTACTTC.

This chain connects TRBV7-9 to TRBJ1-5, with 7 bases aligning to TRBD1. Germline CDR1 and CDR2: SEHNR and FQNEAQ (reference sequence). The CDR3 runs to 14 residues. Trimming cost V 3 bases and J 6 bases; bases outside gene matches: 5. The CDR3 loop reads CASSLAGGGQPQHF. In nucleotides, the CDR3 is TGTGCCAGCAGCTTGGCAGGGGGTGGTCAGCCCCAGCATTTT.

V usage is TRBV19 and J usage is TRBJ1-5; D remains ambiguous. The CDR3 length is 15 residues. CDR1 and CDR2 from the germline V gene are LNHDA and SQIVND (reference sequence). V was trimmed by 1 base and J by 0 bases, leaving 7 bases between them. The CDR3 protein is CASSIGGYSNQPQHF. The DNA of the CDR3 is TGTGCCAGTAGTATAGGTGGTTATAGCAATCAGCCCCAGCATTTT.

The rearrangement joins TRBV7-3 to TRBJ2-2; 7 nucleotides align to TRBD2. There are 15 residues in the CDR3. Germline CDR1 and CDR2: SGHTA and FQGTGA. The ends lost 2 bases at V and 6 bases at J; junction bases unmatched: 6. In nucleotides, the CDR3 is TGTGCCAGCAGCTTACACACTAGCGTTCCCGGGGAGCTGTTTTTT. This encodes CASSLHTSVPGELFF.

The chain employs TRBV7-2 and TRBJ1-1, with D tentatively TRBD1 (5 bases). Germline lookup yields CDR1 SGHTA and CDR2 FQGNSA. V shed 2 bases and J shed 4 bases, with 8 bases lying between them. The CDR3 extends over 13 amino acids. CDR3: CASSLYGGTEAFF. The CDR3, as DNA: TGTGCCAGCAGCTTATACGGGGGCACTGAAGCTTTCTTT.

This clone was counted once. The V call is TRBV13, the J call TRBJ2-1; 7 nucleotides match TRBD2. This CDR3 is built from 20 residues. The ends lost 5 bases at V and 2 bases at J; junction bases unmatched: 21. Germline CDR1 is PRHDT and CDR2 is FYEKMQ (reference sequence). The chain's CDR3 is CASSPPVWSSGAQPYNEQFF. In nucleotides, the CDR3 is TGTGCCAGCAGCCCCCCGGTGTGGTCAAGCGGGGCCCAACCCTACAATGAGCAGTTCTTC.

This chain uses TRBV15 with TRBJ2-1; TRBD1 matches at 8 bases. Trimming took 4 bases from V and 10 from J; bases not matched to a gene: 12. CDR1 and CDR2 (germline): LNHNV, YYDKDF (reference sequence). The CDR3 is 15 residues long. CDR3 sequence: CATSTRTGRVVEQFF. The CDR3 DNA reads as TGTGCCACCAGCACCCGGACAGGGAGAGTTGTGGAGCAGTTCTTC.

The CDR3 here is CASSLAYLSGMTDTQYF. The DNA for the CDR3 is TGTGCCAGCAGCTTGGCCTACCTTAGCGGGATGACAGATACGCAGTATTTT. J is TRBJ2-3 and V is TRBV5-6; 8 bases are a match to TRBD2. Looked up from germline, CDR1 is SGHDT and CDR2 is YYEEEE. This CDR3 is 17 amino acids long. With V trimmed by 0 bases and J by 3 bases, 9 bases remained unmatched. Supplemented by reference TRBV5-6 and TRBJ2-3, the full variable domain reads DAGVTQSPTHLIKTRGQQVTLRCSPKSGHDTVSWYQQALGQGPQFIFQYYEEEERQRGNFPDRFSGHQFPNYSSELNVNALLLGDSALYLCASSLAYLSGMTDTQYFGPGTRLTVL.

This rearrangement joins TRBV3-1 (or the pseudogene TRBV3-2) to TRBJ2-7, with 10 bases fitting TRBD2. With 4 bases clipped from V and 2 bases from J, the junction kept 2 bases outside the gene matches. The V gene's germline CDR1 is LGHDT and CDR2 YNNKEL (reference sequence). This CDR3 comprises 14 residues. CDR3 bases: TGTGCCAGCAGCCTTGGACTAGCGGCCTACGAGCAGTACTTC. It specifies CASSLGLAAYEQYF.

The chain combines TRBV4-2 with TRBJ1-2; 8 bases line up with TRBD1. The J segment lost 2 bases and the V segment lost 0 bases, leaving 2 bases of the junction unmatched. The CDR3 has 15 amino acids. Looked up from germline, CDR1 is LGHNA and CDR2 is YNFKEQ. The CDR3 spells CASSQDWTGNYGYTF. The DNA of the CDR3 is TGTGCCAGCAGCCAAGATTGGACAGGGAACTATGGCTACACCTTC.

In nucleotides, the CDR3 is TGTGCCAGCAGCTTAGTGGGGGGACAGGGGGCGAAAGCTAATGAAAAACTGTTTTTT. As protein: CASSLVGGQGAKANEKLFF. The chain couples TRBV7-9 to TRBJ1-4; the match to TRBD1 covers 12 bases. After removal of 1 base from V and 3 bases from J, the junction contained 9 bases not matched to a gene. The CDR3 extends over 19 amino acids. Germline V gene sequence: CDR1 SEHNR, CDR2 FQNEAQ (reference sequence).

This chain uses TRBV15 with TRBJ2-1; D is possibly TRBD1 (5 bases). Trimming pared 1 base from V and 0 bases from J, leaving 10 bases between. This CDR3 comprises 16 residues. Germline CDR1 reads LNHNV; CDR2 reads YYDKDF (reference sequence). As DNA, the CDR3 is TGTGCCACCAGCAGAGGTGTGGGGCGCTCCTACAATGAGCAGTTCTTC. Amino acids: CATSRGVGRSYNEQFF.

The gene calls are TRBV7-3 and TRBJ2-1; the match to TRBD2 covers 7 bases. The CDR3 spans 15 residues. The V segment lost 4 bases and the J segment 4 bases; nucleotides outside the gene matches: 7. Germline assignment: CDR1 SGHTA and CDR2 FQGTGA. This CDR3 reads CASSSSGTEYNEQFF. CDR3 nucleotides: TGTGCCAGCAGCTCAAGCGGGACGGAGTACAATGAGCAGTTCTTC.

The genes are TRBV10-3 and TRBJ1-5; D remains ambiguous. Germline CDR1 ENHRY, CDR2 SYGVKD. V lost 8 bases and J 0 bases, leaving 8 bases between the germline ends. The CDR3 length is 13 residues. CDR3 nucleotides: TGTGCCATCGGTAGGTATAGCAATCAGCCCCAGCATTTT. The encoded protein is CAIGRYSNQPQHF.

This chain joins TRBV5-1 and TRBJ2-1; 10 bases fit TRBD1. The CDR3 contains 19 residues. Trimming at V came to 5 bases and at J to 0 bases, leaving 14 bases not matched to a gene. Germline V lookup: CDR1 SGHRS, CDR2 YFSETQ. DNA of the CDR3: TGCGCCAGCAGGGCTGACTGGACAGGGGGGACCAACTCCTACAATGAGCAGTTCTTC. This codes for CASRADWTGGTNSYNEQFF.

The V and J genes are TRBV2 and TRBJ2-2; D is possibly TRBD2 (6 bases). CDR1 is SNHLY, CDR2 FYNNEI, per germline. This CDR3 has 13 residues. V lost 7 bases and J 3 bases, leaving 9 bases between the germline ends. This CDR3 reads CASIGGHTGELFF. As DNA, the CDR3 is TGTGCCAGCATCGGAGGGCACACCGGGGAGCTGTTTTTT.

The chain carries TRBV27 and TRBJ1-4; 8 bases match TRBD1. Germline V gives CDR1 MNHEY, CDR2 SMNVEV (reference sequence). The length of the CDR3 is 16 residues. V was clipped by 2 bases and J by 5 bases; unmatched bases: 7. CDR3 in DNA: TGTGCCAGCAGTTTAACCGCGGACAGGGCAAATGAAAAACTGTTTTTT. Encoded protein: CASSLTADRANEKLFF.

This clone appeared once. The CDR3 nucleotides read TGTGCCATCAATTCCGCTGCGTTGTCCTACGAGCAGTACTTC. Protein product: CAINSAALSYEQYF. The chain employs TRBV10-3 and TRBJ2-7; D is uncertain. Between the trimmed V and J ends, which lost 7 bases and 1 base, there was a span of 14 bases. From germline, CDR1 is ENHRY and CDR2 SYGVKD. The CDR3 has 14 residues.

The CDR3 bases are TGTGCCAGCAGTTACTCAATTCTCCGGGGGACTGAAGCTTTCTTT. Amino acid sequence: CASSYSILRGTEAFF. The chain recombines TRBV6-5 with TRBJ1-1, with D perhaps TRBD1 (5 bases). The CDR3 runs 15 residues. In germline, CDR1 is MNHEY, CDR2 SVGAGI. The V end lost 0 bases, the J end lost 5 bases, and 13 bases lay between the germline ends.

Concerning this clone itself: The germline gene is not matched at one end of the junction; a read error may be the cause. V and J are TRBV2 and TRBJ1-3; the D gene is possibly TRBD1 (5 bases). CDR3 length equals 13 residues. Germline V CDR1 and CDR2: SNHLY, FYNNEI. The CDR3 coding sequence is TGTGCCAGCAGTGAACGTAGGGGAAGCACCATATATTTT. It is translated as CASSERRGSTIYF.

The chain employs TRBV5-5 and TRBJ2-3; 8 bases map to TRBD2. The CDR3 runs to 17 residues. Trimming took 2 bases from V and 0 from J; bases not matched to a gene: 8. Germline V gene data show CDR1 as SGHKS and CDR2 as YYEKEE (reference sequence). The CDR3 protein is CASSFLGLGDSTDTQYF. The DNA of the CDR3 is TGTGCCAGCAGCTTCCTGGGACTAGGGGATAGCACAGATACGCAGTATTTT. Full variable domain (outside the CDR3, taken from reference TRBV5-5 and TRBJ2-3): DAGVTQSPTHLIKTRGQQVTLRCSPISGHKSVSWYQQVLGQGPQFIFQYYEKEERGRGNFPDRFSARQFPNYSSELNVNALLLGDSALYLCASSFLGLGDSTDTQYFGPGTRLTVL.

V usage is TRBV5-6 and J usage is TRBJ2-5; D not resolved. Germline-derived CDR1 and CDR2 are SGHDT and YYEEEE. This CDR3 has 13 residues. Trimming cost V 4 bases and J 2 bases, with 9 bases left between them. The CDR3 DNA reads TGTGCCAGCAGCGTTGGGTCACAAGAGACCCAGTACTTC. Protein product: CASSVGSQETQYF.

V is TRBV7-9 and J is TRBJ1-6, with D uncertain. Trimming took off 1 base at V and 4 bases at J, with 11 bases between the two ends. The V gene's germline CDR1 is SEHNR and CDR2 FQNEAQ (reference sequence). The CDR3 covers 16 residues. The chain's CDR3 is CASSLVYLGYNSPLHF. CDR3 sequence (DNA): TGTGCCAGCAGCTTAGTGTATCTTGGATATAATTCACCCCTCCACTTT.

The chain joins TRBV4-2 to TRBJ2-7; a weak D match, TRBD1 (5 bases). Trimming took 0 bases from V and 4 from J, leaving 10 bases between them. Germline values: CDR1 LGHNA, CDR2 YNFKEQ. CDR3 length equals 14 residues. The DNA of the CDR3 is TGTGCCAGCAGCCAAGACCGGCAGGGATACGAGCAGTACTTC. Amino acid sequence: CASSQDRQGYEQYF.

The rearrangement links TRBV15 to TRBJ2-1, with TRBD2 matching over 14 bases. The junction had 14 bases not matched to a gene; V was cut back by 5 bases and J by 8 bases. CDR1 is LNHNV and CDR2 is YYDKDF in the germline V gene (reference sequence). The CDR3 has 18 residues. The CDR3 here is CATSRQAGTSGRGDEQFF. DNA of the CDR3: TGTGCCACCAGCCGACAGGCCGGGACTAGCGGGAGAGGGGATGAGCAGTTCTTC.

V is TRBV7-2 and J is TRBJ1-1; the D gene is possibly TRBD1 (6 bases). Trimming removed 1 base at V and 5 bases at J, with 17 bases between. This CDR3 contains 16 residues. Germline V gives CDR1 SGHTA, CDR2 FQGNSA. CDR3 in amino acids: CASSLVSTGGLTEAFF. The DNA of the CDR3 is TGTGCCAGCAGCTTAGTATCGACAGGAGGTCTAACTGAAGCTTTCTTT.

This chain uses TRBV6-1 with TRBJ1-1, with TRBD1 matching 7 bases. The CDR3 loop spans 14 amino acids. CDR1 and CDR2 from the germline V gene are MNHNS and SASEGT. Losses at the gene ends were 1 base for V and 4 bases for J; bases not matched to a gene: 3. The CDR3 protein is CASSEEGAGTEAFF. The DNA of the CDR3 is TGTGCCAGCAGTGAAGAGGGGGCGGGCACTGAAGCTTTCTTT.

This clone was observed a single time. The CDR3 DNA reads TGTGCCACCCCTCGTCGGGGTAACTCTGGAAACACCATATATTTT. Translating gives CATPRRGNSGNTIYF. The rearrangement links TRBV6-5 to TRBJ1-3; D gene unclear. The CDR3 consists of 15 residues. Per the germline V gene, CDR1 is MNHEY and CDR2 is SVGAGI. Trimming left V 10 bases short and J 0 bases short, with 16 bases between.

The rearrangement uses TRBV30 and TRBJ2-5; weak D call: TRBD2 (6 bases). Per germline, CDR1 GTSNPN and CDR2 SVGIG (reference sequence). V was clipped by 2 bases and J by 5 bases, with 12 bases between them. The CDR3 extends over 13 amino acids. The CDR3 spells CAWSSGVRETQYF. The CDR3 DNA sequence: TGTGCCTGGAGTTCGGGAGTTCGCGAGACCCAGTACTTC.

The chain has TRBV3-1 (or the pseudogene TRBV3-2) and TRBJ1-4; 11 bases line up with TRBD1. The junction had 4 bases not matched to a gene; V was cut back by 7 bases and J by 6 bases. Germline V gene sequence: CDR1 LGHDT, CDR2 YNNKEL (reference sequence). This CDR3 comprises 14 residues. The chain's CDR3 is CASTSGQGDEKLFF. For the CDR3, the DNA is TGTGCCAGCACCTCGGGACAGGGGGATGAAAAACTGTTTTTT.